This is a list of T cell receptor beta chains from one sample in a study of cytomegalovirus exposure and HLA in healthy donors. Profiling relied on immunoSEQ multiplex PCR, and the TCRdb table lists in-frame clones only, not all of them. The sample yields some 130,000 clones, 79% seen once. Sequenced input: PBMCs. These receptors were taken from a man aged 18 to 29 in good health and CMV-seronegative. Both conserved end residues are part of each CDR3. Fields, in order: clone size, D gene, V gene, J gene, CDR3 protein, CDR3 DNA. The D gene is left open where the match is weak. Size values are once, few and many counts, or a class for expanded clones, and some rows have none.

size: -; D: -; V: TRBV30; J: TRBJ1-2; CDR3: CAWSVIREKSGYTF; DNA: TGTGCCTGGAGTGTAATCCGGGAGAAGAGTGGCTACACCTTC
size: few; D: TRBD1; V: TRBV5-6; J: TRBJ2-7; CDR3: CASSPGTGMHEQYF; DNA: TGTGCCAGCAGCCCTGGGACAGGGATGCACGAGCAGTACTTC
size: once; D: -; V: TRBV7-9; J: TRBJ1-1; CDR3: CASSRGGNTEAFF; DNA: TGTGCCAGCAGCAGGGGAGGGAACACTGAAGCTTTCTTT
size: -; D: -; V: TRBV30; J: TRBJ2-7; CDR3: CACLLQGNEQYF; DNA: TGTGCCTGCTTACTCCAGGGTAACGAGCAGTACTTC
size: -; D: -; V: TRBV2; J: TRBJ1-3; CDR3: CASGLTSGNTIYF; DNA: TGTGCCAGCGGACTCACCTCTGGAAACACCATATATTTT
size: few; D: -; V: TRBV19; J: TRBJ2-5; CDR3: CASSIAGGQETQYF; DNA: TGTGCCAGTAGTATCGCGGGCGGCCAAGAGACCCAGTACTTC
size: -; D: -; V: TRBV30; J: TRBJ1-2; CDR3: CAWSGDTARSYTF; DNA: TGTGCCTGGAGCGGGGACACGGCAAGGAGCTACACCTTC
size: -; D: -; V: TRBV12-5; J: TRBJ2-7; CDR3: CASGLVYYEQYF; DNA: TGTGCTAGTGGTTTGGTTTACTACGAGCAGTACTTC
size: -; D: -; V: TRBV11-2; J: TRBJ2-1; CDR3: CASSLTGGGYNEQFF; DNA: TGTGCCAGCAGCCTTACAGGGGGGGGATACAATGAGCAGTTCTTC
size: -; D: -; V: TRBV11-2; J: TRBJ2-7; CDR3: CASSLGGGDEQYF; DNA: TGTGCCAGCAGCTTAGGTGGAGGGGACGAGCAGTACTTC
size: few; D: -; V: TRBV18; J: TRBJ1-1; CDR3: CASSPTLSPGRPNTEAFF; DNA: TGTGCCAGCTCACCTACCCTGTCCCCCGGCAGGCCGAACACTGAAGCTTTCTTT
size: -; D: -; V: TRBV7-9; J: TRBJ1-5; CDR3: CASSLQGSQPQHF; DNA: TGTGCCAGCAGCTTACAGGGCTCCCAGCCCCAGCATTTT
size: -; D: -; V: TRBV14; J: TRBJ2-1; CDR3: CASSPYRGDKNEQFF; DNA: TGTGCCAGCAGCCCCTATCGGGGTGACAAGAATGAGCAGTTCTTC
size: -; D: -; V: TRBV6-6; J: TRBJ1-2; CDR3: CASSPRRGTDYGYTF; DNA: TGTGCCAGCAGTCCGCGGAGGGGTACGGACTATGGCTACACCTTC
size: -; D: -; V: TRBV27; J: TRBJ1-2; CDR3: CASSMGSPYGYTF; DNA: TGTGCCAGTTCGATGGGGAGCCCTTATGGCTACACCTTC
size: -; D: TRBD1; V: TRBV11-2; J: TRBJ1-1; CDR3: CASSHDLQGATEAFF; DNA: TGTGCCAGCAGCCACGACCTGCAGGGGGCCACTGAAGCTTTCTTT
size: -; D: -; V: TRBV5-1; J: TRBJ2-6; CDR3: CASSAARSGANVLTF; DNA: TGCGCCAGCAGCGCGGCCCGCTCTGGGGCCAACGTCCTGACTTTC
size: -; D: TRBD1; V: TRBV29-1; J: TRBJ1-1; CDR3: CSVGQGLNTEAFF; DNA: TGCAGCGTTGGACAGGGTTTGAACACTGAAGCTTTCTTT
size: -; D: -; V: TRBV4-3; J: TRBJ2-3; CDR3: CASSQVAQGSDTQYF; DNA: TGCGCCAGCAGCCAAGTTGCTCAGGGGTCAGATACGCAGTATTTT
size: -; D: -; V: TRBV6-5; J: TRBJ1-1; CDR3: CASSPDRMNTEAFF; DNA: TGTGCCAGCAGCCCAGACAGGATGAACACTGAAGCTTTCTTT
size: once; D: -; V: TRBV2; J: TRBJ1-2; CDR3: CAILGDRRAYGYTF; DNA: TGTGCCATCTTAGGTGACAGGCGGGCCTATGGCTACACCTTC
size: -; D: -; V: TRBV19; J: TRBJ1-1; CDR3: CASTPREGRRTEAFF; DNA: TGTGCCAGTACTCCACGGGAGGGTAGGCGTACTGAAGCTTTCTTT
size: -; D: TRBD1; V: TRBV13; J: TRBJ1-3; CDR3: CASSVTYRGGNTIYF; DNA: TGTGCCAGCAGCGTTACTTACAGGGGAGGAAACACCATATATTTT
size: -; D: TRBD2; V: TRBV6-5; J: TRBJ2-3; CDR3: CASSRAGSSTDTQYF; DNA: TGTGCCAGCAGTAGAGCGGGGTCTAGCACAGATACGCAGTATTTT
size: -; D: -; V: TRBV5-4; J: TRBJ1-6; CDR3: CASSEQGSPLHF; DNA: TGTGCCAGCAGCGAACAGGGCTCACCCCTCCACTTT
size: -; D: TRBD1; V: TRBV7-6; J: TRBJ1-3; CDR3: CASSFPRTGGSGNTIYF; DNA: TGTGCCAGCAGCTTTCCTCGGACAGGGGGCTCTGGAAACACCATATATTTT
size: -; D: -; V: TRBV9; J: TRBJ2-2; CDR3: CASSAYLQGHNTGELFF; DNA: TGTGCCAGCAGCGCGTACTTACAGGGACATAACACCGGGGAGCTGTTTTTT
size: -; D: TRBD1; V: TRBV5-1; J: TRBJ2-7; CDR3: CASSPSTGDLLYEQYF; DNA: TGCGCCAGCAGCCCCTCGACAGGGGACCTTCTCTACGAGCAGTACTTC
size: -; D: TRBD1; V: TRBV7-2; J: TRBJ1-3; CDR3: CASSTDRRGNTIYF; DNA: TGTGCCAGCAGCACGGACAGGCGTGGAAACACCATATATTTT
size: -; D: -; V: TRBV7-2; J: TRBJ2-1; CDR3: CASSFGNGTLF; DNA: -
size: few; D: -; V: TRBV7-9; J: TRBJ1-3; CDR3: CASSLGALDTIYF; DNA: TGTGCCAGCAGCTTAGGGGCTTTGGACACCATATATTTT
size: -; D: TRBD1; V: TRBV2; J: TRBJ1-4; CDR3: CASSTYRGTNEKLFF; DNA: TGTGCCAGCAGTACCTACAGGGGCACTAATGAAAAACTGTTTTTT
size: -; D: -; V: TRBV20-1; J: TRBJ1-2; CDR3: CSAAKGDGYTF; DNA: TGCAGTGCTGCAAAGGGGGACGGCTACACCTTC
size: -; D: -; V: TRBV6-6; J: TRBJ1-1; CDR3: CASSYGGGTEAFF; DNA: TGTGCCAGCAGTTACGGGGGAGGCACTGAAGCTTTCTTT
size: -; D: TRBD1; V: TRBV27; J: TRBJ1-2; CDR3: CASSSGTGLNYGYTF; DNA: TGTGCCAGCAGTTCCGGGACAGGGTTAAACTATGGCTACACCTTC
size: few; D: -; V: TRBV27; J: TRBJ2-2; CDR3: CASSVDRYTGELFF; DNA: TGTGCCAGCAGCGTCGACAGATACACCGGGGAGCTGTTTTTT
size: -; D: TRBD2; V: TRBV4-3; J: TRBJ2-7; CDR3: CASSRHGGASYEQYF; DNA: TGCGCCAGCAGCCGTCACGGGGGGGCCAGCTACGAGCAGTACTTC
size: few; D: -; V: TRBV6-1; J: TRBJ2-7; CDR3: CASSVGVYEQYF; DNA: TGTGCCAGCAGCGTAGGGGTCTACGAGCAGTACTTC
size: -; D: TRBD1; V: TRBV4-1; J: TRBJ2-3; CDR3: CASSQDGRQGDTQYF; DNA: TGCGCCAGCAGCCAAGATGGTAGACAGGGGGATACGCAGTATTTT
size: -; D: -; V: TRBV9; J: TRBJ2-2; CDR3: CASSVGAGEATGELFF; DNA: TGTGCCAGCAGCGTAGGTGCGGGCGAGGCCACCGGGGAGCTGTTTTTT
size: -; D: -; V: TRBV5-4; J: TRBJ1-1; CDR3: CASSQGRENTEAFF; DNA: TGCGCCAGCAGCCAAGGACGGGAGAACACTGAAGCTTTCTTT
size: -; D: -; V: TRBV7-2; J: TRBJ1-4; CDR3: CASSFPLQGGNEKLFF; DNA: TGTGCCAGCAGCTTCCCCCTCCAGGGAGGCAATGAAAAACTGTTTTTT
size: -; D: TRBD1; V: TRBV27; J: TRBJ1-5; CDR3: CASSIQGPQPQHF; DNA: TGTGCCAGCAGTATACAGGGGCCTCAGCCCCAGCATTTT
size: -; D: -; V: TRBV2; J: TRBJ1-6; CDR3: CAGGSPLHF; DNA: TGTGCCGGGGGCTCACCCCTCCACTTT
size: -; D: TRBD2; V: TRBV5-1; J: TRBJ2-1; CDR3: CASSWLAGPYNEQFF; DNA: TGCGCCAGCAGCTGGCTAGCGGGGCCTTACAATGAGCAGTTCTTC
size: -; D: -; V: TRBV2; J: TRBJ2-2; CDR3: CASHFSYTGELFF; DNA: TGTGCCAGCCATTTTAGTTACACCGGGGAGCTGTTTTTT